The 27 T cell receptor beta chains presented below share a single source sample, sequenced in a study of blood T cell repertoires in COVID-19. Some clones are missing from TCRdb's copy, which holds only in-frame ones; the method was immunoSEQ multiplex PCR. The top ten hold approximately 10% of the sample, which has 50,000 to 60,000 clones, under 90% seen once. Sequenced: peripheral blood. The receptors originated from a man older than 75 with active or convalescent COVID-19.

This clone appeared once. The chain uses TRBV7-2 and TRBJ1-4; D gene uncertain. This CDR3 has 14 residues. In germline, CDR1 is SGHTA, CDR2 FQGNSA. V was shortened by 7 bases and J by 8 bases, with 17 bases between the two germline ends. CDR3 sequence reads: CASTKEVVREKLFF. CDR3 DNA sequence: TGTGCCAGCACCAAAGAGGTAGTACGAGAAAAACTGTTTTTT.

This chain joins TRBV29-1 and TRBJ1-1; 8 nucleotides line up with TRBD1. The CDR3 has 12 residues. The germline CDR1 and CDR2 sequences are SQVTM and ANQGSEA. The trim removed 7 bases at V and 3 bases at J, leaving 4 bases unmatched. The CDR3 region has the DNA TGCAGCGAACAGGGGGGGGACACTGAAGCTTTCTTT. It translates to CSEQGGDTEAFF. The full variable domain, rest sourced from reference TRBV29-1 and TRBJ1-1, is SAVISQKPSRDICQRGTSLTIQCQVDSQVTMMFWYRQQPGQSLTLIATANQGSEATYESGFVIDKFPISRPNLTFSTLTVSNMSPEDSSIYLCSEQGGDTEAFFGQGTRLTVV.

A single count supports this clone. The rearrangement joins TRBV9 to TRBJ2-1; D is unresolved. CDR3 length: 14 amino acids. Per germline, CDR1 SGDLS and CDR2 YYNGEE. With 3 bases removed from V and 8 bases from J, the gap between germline ends came to 15 bases. CDR3 DNA: TGTGCCAGCAGCGGACTTTCCACTGTCGATGAGCAGTTCTTC. Its translation: CASSGLSTVDEQFF.

This chain links TRBV24-1 with TRBJ1-1; maybe TRBD1 (6 bases). V lost 3 bases and J lost 4, with 8 bases in between. The length of the CDR3 is 13 residues. Looked up from germline, CDR1 is KGHDR and CDR2 is SFDVKD. The CDR3 coding sequence is TGTGCCACCAGTGATGCACAGGGCACTGAAGCTTTCTTT. It yields the protein CATSDAQGTEAFF.

The chain links TRBV28 to TRBJ1-2; the D gene is possibly TRBD1 (5 bases). V lost 5 bases, J lost 6 bases, and 16 bases lay in between. The CDR3 spans 14 residues. From germline, CDR1 is MDHEN and CDR2 SYDVKM. The CDR3: CASSPTARAHGYTF. The CDR3 DNA is TGTGCCAGCAGTCCAACTGCCAGGGCCCATGGCTACACCTTC.

The V and J genes are TRBV3-1 (or the pseudogene TRBV3-2) and TRBJ2-7; a weak D match, TRBD2 (6 bases). This CDR3 has 14 amino acids. V lost 4 bases, J lost 6 bases, and 16 bases lay in between. The germline CDR1 and CDR2 sequences are LGHDT and YNNKEL (reference sequence). CDR3: CASSLTSLAREQYF. In DNA, the CDR3 is TGTGCCAGCAGCCTGACTAGTTTGGCGCGCGAGCAGTACTTC.

V gene TRBV7-2 combines with J gene TRBJ1-5, with TRBD1 matching 7 bases. Germline V gene sequence: CDR1 SGHTA, CDR2 FQGNSA. With 4 bases clipped from V and 0 bases from J, the junction kept 6 bases outside the gene matches. This CDR3 spans 16 amino acids. The CDR3 spells CASSSRDSYSNQPQHF. CDR3 DNA: TGTGCCAGCAGCTCCCGGGACAGTTATAGCAATCAGCCCCAGCATTTT.

V gene TRBV28 combines with J gene TRBJ2-7; 9 nucleotides match TRBD2. The junction had 6 bases not matched to a gene; V was cut back by 6 bases and J by 0 bases. Germline CDR1 reads MDHEN; CDR2 reads SYDVKM. The CDR3 is 15 residues long. The chain's CDR3 is CASRVAGESSYEQYF. In DNA form, the CDR3 reads TGTGCCAGCAGGGTAGCGGGGGAGAGCTCCTACGAGCAGTACTTC. The entire variable domain, with the rest obtained from reference TRBV28 and TRBJ2-7, is as follows: DVKVTQSSRYLVKRTGEKVFLECVQDMDHENMFWYRQDPGLGLRLIYFSYDVKMKEKGDIPEGYSVSREKKERFSLILESASTNQTSMYLCASRVAGESSYEQYFGPGTRLTVT.

This chain links TRBV7-9 with TRBJ1-6; D remains ambiguous. There are 15 residues in the CDR3. CDR1 is SEHNR and CDR2 is FQNEAQ in the germline V gene (reference sequence). V was cut by 1 base and J by 0 bases, with 4 bases left in between. The DNA of the CDR3 is TGTGCCAGCAGCTTAGACAGCTCCTATAATTCACCCCTCCACTTT. It is translated as CASSLDSSYNSPLHF. The complete variable domain, with remaining parts taken from reference TRBV7-9 and TRBJ1-6, reads DTGVSQNPRHKITKRGQNVTFRCDPISEHNRLYWYRQTLGQGPEFLTYFQNEAQLEKSRLLSDRFSAERPKGSFSTLEIQRTEQGDSAMYLCASSLDSSYNSPLHFGNGTRLTVT.

The V and J genes are TRBV7-2 and TRBJ2-5; possible D gene TRBD2, 6 bases. The V gene lost 2 bases and the J gene lost 2 bases, with 15 bases spanning the gap. Germline V CDR1 and CDR2: SGHTA, FQGNSA. There are 16 residues in the CDR3. The CDR3 bases are TGTGCCAGCAGCTTACTTGGTAGCGGCTTACAAGAGACCCAGTACTTC. Its protein product is CASSLLGSGLQETQYF.

The chain has TRBV6-5 and TRBJ2-7, with a tentative D call TRBD1 (6 bases). The CDR3 consists of 15 residues. CDR1 and CDR2 from the germline V gene are MNHEY and SVGAGI. Trimming took off 0 bases at V and 3 bases at J, with 12 bases between the two ends. The CDR3 DNA reads as TGTGCCAGCAGTTACTCGCAGGACAGAGACTACGAGCAGTACTTC. This gives the protein CASSYSQDRDYEQYF.

The CDR3 bases are TGTGCCAGCTCACCGGGACTAGCGGACTACGAGCAGTACTTC. Protein sequence: CASSPGLADYEQYF. This sequence joins TRBV18 and TRBJ2-7; 11 positions match TRBD2. V was pared by 3 bases and J by 3 bases, with 1 base of the junction left unmatched. Germline CDR1 is KGHSH and CDR2 is LQKENI. The CDR3 covers 14 residues.

This clone was picked up a small number of times. The chain joins TRBV10-2 to TRBJ1-2; 9 bases agree with TRBD1. Germline loops: CDR1 WSHSY, CDR2 SAAADI. The CDR3 contains 15 residues. The V and J ends lost 4 bases and 8 bases, in that order; junction bases with no gene match: 11. CDR3 residues: CASSVSPGTGRGYTF. CDR3 nucleotides: TGCGCCAGCAGTGTATCCCCCGGGACAGGGCGCGGCTACACCTTC.

The rearrangement joins TRBV30 to TRBJ1-4, with unresolved D. Looked up from germline, CDR1 is GTSNPN and CDR2 is SVGIG (reference sequence). This CDR3 has 13 amino acids. V lost 7 bases to trimming and J lost 4 bases, with 13 bases between them. The CDR3 is CASSTRFNEKLFF. CDR3 bases: TGTGCCTCCTCGACAAGATTTAATGAAAAACTGTTTTTT.

V is TRBV6-1 and J is TRBJ1-1; TRBD1 aligns across 9 bases. This CDR3 has 16 residues. The ends lost 0 bases at V and 5 bases at J; junction bases unmatched: 7. Per germline, CDR1 MNHNS and CDR2 SASEGT. CDR3: CASSEAWTGVGTEAFF. Here the CDR3 DNA reads TGTGCCAGCAGTGAAGCATGGACAGGGGTGGGTACTGAAGCTTTCTTT.

As DNA, the CDR3 is TGTGCCAGCAGCTTAAGGGACAGGGGGGTTTATGGCTACACCTTC. It specifies CASSLRDRGVYGYTF. The chain links TRBV13 to TRBJ1-2; 11 bases match TRBD1. The CDR3 contains 15 residues. Germline-derived CDR1 and CDR2 are PRHDT and FYEKMQ (reference sequence). V was pared by 2 bases and J by 5 bases, with 4 bases of the junction left unmatched.

CDR3 DNA sequence: TGTGCCAGCAAGGCCGCCAGAGCGGGAGCAAATGAGCAGTACTTC. Its protein is CASKAARAGANEQYF. The rearrangement uses TRBV6-5 and TRBJ2-7; TRBD2 aligns across 8 bases. V shed 7 bases and J 7 bases; nucleotides not matched to a gene: 15. The CDR3 consists of 15 residues. Per the germline V gene, CDR1 is MNHEY and CDR2 is SVGAGI.

DNA of the CDR3: TGCGCCAGCAGCCAAGATTGGGACAGCTACGAGCAGTACTTC. It translates to CASSQDWDSYEQYF. The V call is TRBV4-3, the J call TRBJ2-7; 7 nucleotides line up with TRBD1. Looked up from germline, CDR1 is LGHNA and CDR2 is YSLEER. The CDR3 loop spans 14 amino acids. V gave up 0 bases and J gave up 3 bases; unmatched junction bases: 2.

This chain uses TRBV20-1 with TRBJ2-1; D gene ambiguous. This CDR3 comprises 12 residues. V gave up 3 bases and J gave up 4 bases, with 7 bases separating them. The germline V gene encodes CDR1 DFQATT and CDR2 SNEGSKA (reference sequence). The CDR3 region has the DNA TGCAGTGCTAGTTCCCAATACAATGAGCAGTTCTTC. Amino acid sequence: CSASSQYNEQFF.

The chain carries TRBV7-2 and TRBJ1-2; D is unresolved. Trimming shortened V by 5 bases and J by 4 bases, and 5 bases separated the two germline ends. Germline V gene sequence: CDR1 SGHTA, CDR2 FQGNSA. The CDR3 is 11 residues long. CDR3 bases: TGTGCCAGCAGCCCCAGCTATGGCTACACCTTC. Translating gives CASSPSYGYTF.

The rearrangement uses TRBV4-3 and TRBJ2-1, with D possibly matching TRBD2 (6 bases). The CDR3 sequence is 16 residues long. V lost 4 bases and J lost 2, with 15 bases in between. Germline values: CDR1 LGHNA, CDR2 YSLEER. CDR3 in amino acids: CASSPEIGGAYNEQFF. The DNA of the CDR3 is TGCGCCAGCAGCCCGGAAATAGGCGGGGCCTACAATGAGCAGTTCTTC.

A single count supports this clone. J is TRBJ2-3 and V is TRBV24-1, with TRBD2 matching over 13 bases. The CDR3 is 14 amino acids. The germline V gene encodes CDR1 KGHDR and CDR2 SFDVKD. The junction had 3 bases not matched to a gene; V was cut back by 9 bases and J by 4 bases. The CDR3 loop is CATGLAGAPDTQYF. The CDR3 DNA reads as TGTGCCACCGGACTAGCGGGAGCGCCAGATACGCAGTATTTT.

This clone came up once. The chain recombines TRBV11-3 with TRBJ2-3; the D gene is possibly TRBD2 (7 bases). The germline V gene has CDR1 SGHNT and CDR2 YENEEA. With 5 bases removed from V and 0 bases from J, the gap between germline ends came to 12 bases. The CDR3 sequence is 15 residues long. In DNA form, the CDR3 reads TGTGCCAGCAGCCCGGGGGGCCCCAGCACAGATACGCAGTATTTT. It encodes CASSPGGPSTDTQYF.

The rearrangement links TRBV6-5 to TRBJ2-5, with TRBD1 as a possible D gene (6 bases). Trimming stripped 7 bases from V and 4 bases from J, with 19 bases between. The CDR3 consists of 15 residues. Germline V lookup: CDR1 MNHEY, CDR2 SVGAGI. The CDR3 spells CASTRSLQGPETQYF. CDR3 sequence (DNA): TGTGCCAGCACCAGAAGCCTACAGGGTCCAGAGACCCAGTACTTC.

The chain is built from TRBV28 and TRBJ1-5; D is ambiguous. V shed 7 bases and J shed 2 bases, with 12 bases lying between them. The CDR3 sequence is 14 residues long. CDR1 is MDHEN and CDR2 is SYDVKM in the germline V gene. CDR3 nucleotide sequence: TGTGCCAGCATGGTCGGGGATCGCAATCAGCCCCAGCATTTT. Amino acids: CASMVGDRNQPQHF.

This clone showed up just a few times. V and J are TRBV9 and TRBJ1-4, with TRBD1 as a possible D gene (5 bases). V lost 3 bases, J lost 2 bases, and 11 bases lay in between. Germline lookup yields CDR1 SGDLS and CDR2 YYNGEE. The CDR3 has 15 residues. The CDR3 spells CASSATGVTNEKLFF. The DNA of the CDR3 is TGTGCCAGCAGCGCCACAGGAGTCACTAATGAAAAACTGTTTTTT.

V is TRBV6-5 and J is TRBJ1-1; 8 nucleotides align to TRBD1. Germline V gene data show CDR1 as MNHEY and CDR2 as SVGAGI. CDR3 length: 12 amino acids. The V and J ends lost 7 bases and 6 bases, in that order; junction bases with no gene match: 4. The CDR3 protein is CASTTTGAEAFF. The CDR3 DNA follows: TGTGCCAGCACCACGACAGGGGCTGAAGCTTTCTTT.